These 14 T cell receptor beta chains were sequenced from one sample in a study of T cells after yellow fever vaccination. TCRdb analysed the 5' RACE reads with MiXCR anew, one entry per CDR3 protein. The repertoire holds 300,000 to 450,000 distinct CDR3 sequences, with more than 5.5% as singletons. Sequences were derived from PBMCs, sampled 5 days after the yellow fever booster vaccination. The receptors stem from a man aged 25 to 40 who received the YFV17D yellow fever vaccine.

This chain uses TRBV20-1 with TRBJ2-7, with D hard to call. V lost 6 bases and J 5 bases, leaving 11 bases between the germline ends. This CDR3 spans 11 amino acids. The germline CDR1 and CDR2 sequences are DFQATT and SNEGSKA (reference sequence). The CDR3 DNA is TGCAGTGCAGCCAGCTTCAACGAGCAGTACTTC. It translates to CSAASFNEQYF.

The sample holds many counts of this clonotype. The chain employs TRBV5-1 and TRBJ1-5, with TRBD1 matching 8 bases. V lost 3 bases and J lost 6; bases outside the gene matches: 8. This CDR3 region has 15 residues. From germline, CDR1 is SGHRS and CDR2 YFSETQ. DNA of the CDR3: TGCGCCAGCAGCTCCATGACAGGGGAGACTCAGCCCCAGCATTTT. Its protein is CASSSMTGETQPQHF.

This clonotype was found many times. The rearrangement links TRBV20-1 to TRBJ2-5; 8 bases agree with TRBD2. The CDR3 contains 13 residues. The junction had 5 bases not matched to a gene; V was cut back by 3 bases and J by 5 bases. Germline values: CDR1 DFQATT, CDR2 SNEGSKA (reference sequence). CDR3 region: CSARRGARETQYF. For the CDR3, the DNA is TGCAGTGCTAGGCGGGGGGCTCGTGAGACCCAGTACTTC.

The sample holds many counts of this clonotype. This chain joins TRBV18 and TRBJ2-2; D remains ambiguous. CDR3 length: 12 residues. Germline values: CDR1 KGHSH, CDR2 LQKENI. Deletions cut 6 bases from V and 5 bases from J, with 7 bases between. CDR3 sequence: CASSEATGELFF. CDR3 bases: TGTGCCAGCTCCGAAGCGACCGGGGAGCTGTTTTTT.

This clonotype was observed many times. V is TRBV7-2 and J is TRBJ1-5; TRBD1 matches 8 bases. The germline V gene encodes CDR1 SGHTA and CDR2 FQGNSA. The V and J ends lost 4 bases and 3 bases, in that order; junction bases with no gene match: 2. This CDR3 is built from 14 residues. The CDR3 bases are TGTGCCAGCAGCTGGACAGGGTCCAATCAGCCCCAGCATTTT. It is translated as CASSWTGSNQPQHF.

This chain uses TRBV6-4 with TRBJ2-5; no clear D gene. CDR1 and CDR2 (germline): MRHNA, SNTAGT. The V end lost 5 bases, the J end lost 4 bases, and 11 bases lay between the germline ends. This CDR3 spans 13 amino acids. The CDR3 spells CASSKGPSETQYF. CDR3 sequence (DNA): TGTGCCAGCAGTAAGGGCCCGTCAGAGACCCAGTACTTC.

The V and J genes are TRBV11-2 and TRBJ2-1, with D possibly being TRBD1 (7 bases). This CDR3 comprises 13 residues. Trimming left V 7 bases short and J 7 bases short, with 14 bases between. Germline assignment: CDR1 SGHAT and CDR2 FQNNGV. The chain's CDR3 is CASTPAGGNEQFF. CDR3 coding DNA: TGTGCCAGCACCCCCGCAGGGGGGAATGAGCAGTTCTTC.

This clonotype has ten or more counts. J is TRBJ2-3 and V is TRBV12-3 or TRBV12-4; D may be TRBD2 (5 bases). V was trimmed by 3 bases and J by 0 bases, leaving 10 bases between them. This CDR3 is 15 amino acids long. In DNA form, the CDR3 reads TGTGCCAGCAGTTTCACGGGGTTTAGCACAGATACGCAGTATTTT. It is translated as CASSFTGFSTDTQYF.

This clonotype was detected many times. This sequence joins TRBV27 and TRBJ2-6, with D unclear. Per germline, CDR1 MNHEY and CDR2 SMNVEV (reference sequence). Trimming left V 7 bases short and J 0 bases short, with 7 bases between. The CDR3 totals 14 residues. The CDR3 DNA is TGTGCCAGCACATATGACTCTGGGGCCAACGTCCTGACTTTC. It yields the protein CASTYDSGANVLTF.

CDR3 amino acids: CASSVLGGLRSNQPQHF. CDR3 nucleotide sequence: TGTGCCAGCAGCGTATTAGGTGGCCTTCGGAGCAATCAGCCCCAGCATTTT. The V gene is TRBV5-6, the J gene TRBJ1-5; D remains unclear. The CDR3 totals 17 residues. Germline V gene data show CDR1 as SGHDT and CDR2 as YYEEEE. V was cut by 4 bases and J by 1 base, with 18 bases left in between.

This clonotype was detected many times. The chain uses TRBV12-3 or TRBV12-4 and TRBJ2-1; no clear D gene. The V and J ends lost 1 base and 8 bases respectively, with 12 bases between them. The CDR3 runs to 14 residues. CDR3 protein: CASSLGGTEDEQFF. CDR3 nucleotide sequence: TGTGCCAGCAGTTTAGGCGGTACCGAGGATGAGCAGTTCTTC.

This clonotype has more than one count but fewer than ten. The chain recombines TRBV20-1 with TRBJ2-5, with a weak D call TRBD2 (5 bases). CDR1 DFQATT and CDR2 SNEGSKA come from the germline V gene (reference sequence). This CDR3 has 16 residues. V lost 0 bases and J 1 base, leaving 15 bases between the germline ends. In DNA, the CDR3 is TGCAGTGCTAGAGATCTGGATACTAGTTTCCAAGAGACCCAGTACTTC. This sequence encodes CSARDLDTSFQETQYF.

The CDR3 loop reads CSVVRDPNTGELFF. Here the CDR3 DNA reads TGCAGCGTTGTCAGGGACCCGAACACCGGGGAGCTGTTTTTT. The chain carries TRBV29-1 and TRBJ2-2, with D perhaps TRBD1 or TRBD2 (5 bases each). There are 14 residues in the CDR3. V was clipped by 4 bases and J by 0 bases, with 9 bases between them. Per the germline V gene, CDR1 is SQVTM and CDR2 is ANQGSEA.

The chain uses TRBV6-2 or TRBV6-3 and TRBJ2-3, with 10 nucleotides matching TRBD2. Germline assignment: CDR1 MNHEY and CDR2 SVGEGT. The CDR3 is 15 residues long. Losses at the gene ends were 6 bases for V and 3 bases for J; bases not matched to a gene: 6. The CDR3 loop is CASRPLAGVTDTQYF. As DNA, the CDR3 is TGTGCCAGCAGACCCCTAGCGGGAGTAACAGATACGCAGTATTTT.